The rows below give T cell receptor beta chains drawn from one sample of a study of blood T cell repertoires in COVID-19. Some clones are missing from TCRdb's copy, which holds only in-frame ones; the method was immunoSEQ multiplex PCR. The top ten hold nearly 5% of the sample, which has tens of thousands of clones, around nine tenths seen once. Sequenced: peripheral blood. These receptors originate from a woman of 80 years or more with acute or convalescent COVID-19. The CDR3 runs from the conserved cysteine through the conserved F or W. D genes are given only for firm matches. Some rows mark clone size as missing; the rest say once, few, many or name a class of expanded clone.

TGTGCCAGCGTCTTAGCGGGAGGGCTAAGCGATGAGCAGTTCTTC	CASVLAGGLSDEQFF	TRBJ2-1	TRBV7-9	TRBD2	NA
TGTGCCACCAGCGCCGGGACAGGGACCTACAATGAGCAGTTCTTC	CATSAGTGTYNEQFF	TRBJ2-1	TRBV24-1	TRBD1	NA
TGTGCCAGCAGTGACGAAAGACAGTCCTATAATTCACCCCTCCACTTT	CASSDERQSYNSPLHF	TRBJ1-6	TRBV6-1	NA	NA
TGTGCCAGCTCACAGCCAGATACGCAGTATTTT	CASSQPDTQYF	TRBJ2-3	TRBV18	NA	once
TGTGCCAGCAGCTTTCGAGGCCGGGAGCTGTTTTTT	CASSFRGRELFF	TRBJ2-2	TRBV11-3	NA	NA
TGTGCCAGCAGTTACGTCCAAAACGGGGAGCTGTTTTTT	CASSYVQNGELFF	TRBJ2-2	TRBV6-6	NA	NA
TGTGCCAGCAGTTCGACAGGGAGAGAGACCCAGTACTTC	CASSSTGRETQYF	TRBJ2-5	TRBV6-2/TRBV6-3	TRBD1	NA
TGTGCCAGTCAGGGGGATCAGTGGGCCCAGCATTTT	CASQGDQWAQHF	TRBJ1-5	TRBV6-5	TRBD1	NA
TGTGCCAGCAGTTTATGGCAACAGGGGAAGGGTAACACTGAAGCTTTCTTT	CASSLWQQGKGNTEAFF	TRBJ1-1	TRBV28	TRBD1	NA
TGTGCCAGCAGCCCCCGGGTGGCGGCGGGAGAGACCCAGTACTTC	CASSPRVAAGETQYF	TRBJ2-5	TRBV7-2	NA	NA
TGCGCCAGCAGCCAAGTCGGCGGACATGGGGAGCAGTACTTC	CASSQVGGHGEQYF	TRBJ2-7	TRBV4-1	NA	once
TGTGCCAGCATTAGAGCGGGAGGCACCGGGGAGCTGTTTTTT	CASIRAGGTGELFF	TRBJ2-2	TRBV6-5	TRBD2	NA
TGTGCCAGCAGTGGACAACTAGCCACCGGGGAGCTGTTTTTT	CASSGQLATGELFF	TRBJ2-2	TRBV2	NA	NA
TGTGCCAGCAGCTTCTCCGAAGGTCGTCGGGCGGGTGGCTACACCTTC	CASSFSEGRRAGGYTF	TRBJ1-2	TRBV7-9	NA	NA
TGTGCCAGTAGTCCCAGAAGACAGGGGCCTCAGAGCTCTGGAAACACCATATATTTT	CASSPRRQGPQSSGNTIYF	TRBJ1-3	TRBV19	TRBD1	NA
TGTGCCAGCAGCTTATTTTTTATGCCGGGGACTTTGAACACTGAAGCTTTCTTT	CASSLFFMPGTLNTEAFF	TRBJ1-1	TRBV11-2	NA	NA
TGTGCCAGCAGTGGGGACAGGGACACTGAAGCTTTCTTT	CASSGDRDTEAFF	TRBJ1-1	TRBV12-3/TRBV12-4	TRBD1	few
TGCGCCAGCAGCCAAGATTCCCCGACTAGCGGGAGGGCCCGTACCGGGGAGCTGTTTTTT	CASSQDSPTSGRARTGELFF	TRBJ2-2	TRBV4-1	TRBD2	NA
TGCAGCGTTGAGACAGGGGGGGTACCAGATACGCAGTATTTT	CSVETGGVPDTQYF	TRBJ2-3	TRBV29-1	TRBD1	NA
TGTGCCAGCAGCCTGGGGACTAGCGGGGGTTTTGGTGGGGAGCTGTTTTTT	CASSLGTSGGFGGELFF	TRBJ2-2	TRBV4-2	TRBD2	NA
TGTGCCAGCAGCTTGGAGGGGTCGGGCACAGATACGCAGTATTTT	CASSLEGSGTDTQYF	TRBJ2-3	TRBV11-3	NA	NA
TGTGCCAGCAGTTACTGGGGGGGGGCCCCCACAGATACGCAGTATTTT	CASSYWGGAPTDTQYF	TRBJ2-3	TRBV6-6	NA	NA
TGTGCCAGCAGCCCCCGGAATGAGCAGTTCTTC	CASSPRNEQFF	TRBJ2-1	TRBV7-9	NA	NA
TGCGCCAGCAGCCAAGAGCGCGGGGGGAGCACAGATACGCAGTATTTT	CASSQERGGSTDTQYF	TRBJ2-3	TRBV4-3	TRBD2	NA
TGTGCCAGCAGCGCGGGACTAGCGCTATCTGGGGGGTACAATGAGCAGTTCTTC	CASSAGLALSGGYNEQFF	TRBJ2-1	TRBV5-4	TRBD2	NA
TGCGCCAGCAGTGAGTCGGGCCTAGCGGGAGGGCCTCCCGGGGAGCTGTTTTTT	CASSESGLAGGPPGELFF	TRBJ2-2	TRBV10-1	TRBD2	NA
TGTGCCAGCACCGAGAATGGTGGTCTAAGTTCACCCCTCCACTTT	CASTENGGLSSPLHF	TRBJ1-6	TRBV11-2	NA	NA
TGCGCCAGCAGTCAAGAGGACAGGGAAACTGGAAACACCATATATTTT	CASSQEDRETGNTIYF	TRBJ1-3	TRBV23-1	TRBD1	NA
TGTGCCAGCACGACTAGCGGGAGGGATAACAATGAGCAGTTCTTC	CASTTSGRDNNEQFF	TRBJ2-1	TRBV6-6	TRBD2	NA
TGTGCCAGCAGTTCAGTAGCGGGGGGGACCTACGAGCAGTACTTC	CASSSVAGGTYEQYF	TRBJ2-7	TRBV6-5	TRBD2	NA
TGTGCCAGCAACCCCGGCGGGGGAAGCGTCAATGAGCAGTTCTTC	CASNPGGGSVNEQFF	TRBJ2-1	TRBV5-4	TRBD2	once
TGTGCCAGCAGCCGGGACAGCTATGGCTACACCTTC	CASSRDSYGYTF	TRBJ1-2	TRBV3-1/TRBV3-2	TRBD1	once
TGTGCCAGTCTCGCAGGGGGTTGGAACACTGAAGCTTTCTTT	CASLAGGWNTEAFF	TRBJ1-1	TRBV19	TRBD1	NA
TGTGCCAGCAGCCCCCAGGGGACTAACTATGGCTACACCTTC	CASSPQGTNYGYTF	TRBJ1-2	TRBV3-1/TRBV3-2	NA	few
TGTGCCAGCTCACCGACGGGATCCTACGAGCAGTACTTC	CASSPTGSYEQYF	TRBJ2-7	TRBV18	NA	NA
TGTGCCAGTACAGGACAGGGGCTCTACGAGCAGTACTTC	CASTGQGLYEQYF	TRBJ2-7	TRBV19	TRBD1	NA
TGTGCCAGCAGCCCACAGGGGATTACGCAGTATTTT	CASSPQGITQYF	TRBJ2-3	TRBV12-3/TRBV12-4	TRBD1	NA
TGTGCCAGCAGCTTAGGGGGGAACTATGGCTACACCTTC	CASSLGGNYGYTF	TRBJ1-2	TRBV7-3	NA	NA
TGTGCCAGCAGCAGGGGTTCGGGGCACACCATATATTTT	CASSRGSGHTIYF	TRBJ1-3	TRBV2	NA	once
TGCGCCAGCAGCTCCGCTACAGACTATGGCTACACCTTC	CASSSATDYGYTF	TRBJ1-2	TRBV5-1	NA	few
TGTGCCAGCAGTCGACCCGGCGTTAGCGGGGCTATCACAGATACGCAGTATTTT	CASSRPGVSGAITDTQYF	TRBJ2-3	TRBV6-6	TRBD2	NA
TGTGCCACCGCCCGATTACAGGGCCAAGAGACCCAGTACTTC	CATARLQGQETQYF	TRBJ2-5	TRBV7-2	NA	once
TGTGCCACCAGTGAACTGGGACAGGGCAGTTGGTCTCTCTGGGAGCAGTACTTC	CATSELGQGSWSLWEQYF	TRBJ2-7	TRBV24-1	TRBD1	NA
TGTGCCAGCAGCTTAAGGACTTATGGCTACACCTTC	CASSLRTYGYTF	TRBJ1-2	TRBV7-2	NA	NA
TGTGCCAGCAGTGACCCCTCGACAGCTTCCCGGGCTCAGCCCCAGCATTTT	CASSDPSTASRAQPQHF	TRBJ1-5	TRBV6-4	NA	NA
TGTGCCAGCAGGGGACAGGGACGCTATGGCTACACCTTC	CASRGQGRYGYTF	TRBJ1-2	TRBV2	TRBD1	NA
TGTGCCAGCAGTTTAAACGGCAGGGAGGGCGGCTACACCTTC	CASSLNGREGGYTF	TRBJ1-2	TRBV28	NA	NA
TGTGCCAGCAGCCAGGACAGGGTAAGGGATGAGCAGTTCTTC	CASSQDRVRDEQFF	TRBJ2-1	TRBV13	TRBD1	NA
TGTGCCAGCAGTGAATTGGTCAGGCTGCGACAAGAGACCCAGTACTTC	CASSELVRLRQETQYF	TRBJ2-5	TRBV25-1	NA	NA
TGTGCCAGTAGTCCCTCCATCAGTTCCAATGAGCAGTTCTTC	CASSPSISSNEQFF	TRBJ2-1	TRBV19	NA	NA
TGTGCCAGCAGATCCGGGGATGGGGTCGGCACTGAAGCTTTCTTT	CASRSGDGVGTEAFF	TRBJ1-1	TRBV6-5	NA	once
TGTGCCACCAGTGATTCCGGGACAGGGAGTTCGGGGCGCAATGAGCAGTTCTTC	CATSDSGTGSSGRNEQFF	TRBJ2-1	TRBV24-1	TRBD1	NA
TGTGCCAGTAGCGCCAGTACAGGGACATACAATGAGCAGTTCTTC	CASSASTGTYNEQFF	TRBJ2-1	TRBV19	NA	NA